One sample yielded the 27 T cell receptor beta chains listed below, sequenced in a study of shared clonotypes between healthy human individuals. CD8 cells classed as naive were CD45RO-negative and positively selected for CCR7, excluding terminally differentiated effector memory CD45RA+ cells. Using immunoSEQ multiplex PCR, the repertoire was profiled, and TCRdb retains in-frame clones only, with some absent. The top ten clones hold around 1% of a sample with roughly 2,000,000 clones, over 85% of them seen once. The specimen was naive CD8+ T cells sorted from blood. These receptors originate from a man in his late teens or twenties in good health.

The chain employs TRBV13 and TRBJ2-7; D tentatively fits TRBD1 or TRBD2 (5 bases each). In germline, CDR1 is PRHDT, CDR2 FYEKMQ (reference sequence). The CDR3 contains 14 residues. Deletions cut 5 bases from V and 5 bases from J, with 16 bases between. The CDR3 reads CASSPSYGDHEQYF. The CDR3 DNA is TGTGCCAGCAGCCCCTCCTATGGGGACCACGAGCAGTACTTC.

The rearrangement uses TRBV9 and TRBJ1-5; maybe TRBD1 (6 bases). Germline loops: CDR1 SGDLS, CDR2 YYNGEE. The CDR3 has 17 residues. V was shortened by 3 bases and J by 2 bases, with 18 bases between the two germline ends. The CDR3 spells CASSAGTPVLGNQPQHF. The DNA of the CDR3 is TGTGCCAGCAGCGCCGGGACACCTGTGCTTGGCAATCAGCCCCAGCATTTT.

This clone was detected once. This chain uses TRBV30 with TRBJ2-7; the D gene is possibly TRBD1 (7 bases). The CDR3 has 12 residues. CDR1 and CDR2 from the germline V gene are GTSNPN and SVGIG (reference sequence). The germline V and J ends were trimmed by 4 bases and 9 bases, with 16 bases remaining between them. This chain's CDR3 is CAWNQGDFGQYF. The DNA of the CDR3 is TGTGCCTGGAACCAGGGGGACTTCGGGCAGTACTTC.

The chain is built from TRBV5-5 and TRBJ2-7, with D perhaps matching TRBD1 (5 bases). V lost 0 bases and J lost 3, with 10 bases in between. Germline V lookup: CDR1 SGHKS, CDR2 YYEKEE (reference sequence). CDR3 size: 14 residues. Written as DNA, the CDR3 is TGTGCCAGCAGCTTGGTAGACAGTAGCTACGAGCAGTACTTC. Translating it yields CASSLVDSSYEQYF.

This rearrangement joins TRBV6-5 to TRBJ1-1; possible D gene TRBD1, 5 bases. Germline V gene lookup returns CDR1 MNHEY and CDR2 SVGAGI. Trimming removed 4 bases at V and 5 bases at J, with 8 bases between. The CDR3 runs 12 residues. CDR3 nucleotides: TGTGCCAGCAGTTGGGGGGGTACTGAAGCTTTCTTT. Translation: CASSWGGTEAFF.

This clone was found once. CDR3 sequence reads: CASSYGSGIEAFF. CDR3 DNA: TGTGCCAGCAGTTATGGCAGCGGCATTGAAGCTTTCTTT. The chain links TRBV6-5 to TRBJ1-1; D unresolved. From germline, CDR1 is MNHEY and CDR2 SVGAGI. V was clipped by 3 bases and J by 7 bases, with 12 bases between them. The CDR3 loop spans 13 amino acids.

This clone was found once. V is TRBV5-4 and J is TRBJ2-3; 13 bases match TRBD2. The length of the CDR3 is 16 residues. The V segment lost 4 bases and the J segment 1 base; nucleotides outside the gene matches: 3. The germline V gene has CDR1 SGHNT and CDR2 YYREEE (reference sequence). CDR3 protein: CASSRTSGSRTDTQYF. CDR3 DNA sequence: TGTGCCAGCAGCCGGACTAGCGGGAGCCGCACAGATACGCAGTATTTT.

J is TRBJ1-5 and V is TRBV4-1, with D perhaps TRBD1 (5 bases). Germline V gene sequence: CDR1 MGHRA, CDR2 YSYEKL. V was clipped by 1 base and J by 11 bases, with 15 bases between them. The CDR3 extends over 14 amino acids. CDR3 region: CASSQVGTEPTQHF. The CDR3, as DNA: TGCGCCAGCAGCCAAGTAGGGACTGAACCGACCCAGCATTTT.

This chain uses TRBV9 with TRBJ2-2; D unresolved. The CDR3 covers 16 residues. V shed 0 bases and J shed 5 bases, with 14 bases lying between them. Germline CDR1 reads SGDLS; CDR2 reads YYNGEE. The CDR3 coding sequence is TGTGCCAGCAGCGTAGGGGATAGCCTTAGGACCGGGGAGCTGTTTTTT. As protein: CASSVGDSLRTGELFF. Based on the CDR3 plus reference TRBV9 and TRBJ2-2, the full variable domain is DSGVTQTPKHLITATGQRVTLRCSPRSGDLSVYWYQQSLDQGLQFLIQYYNGEERAKGNILERFSAQQFPDLHSELNLSSLELGDSALYFCASSVGDSLRTGELFFGEGSRLTVL.

The chain uses TRBV5-1 and TRBJ2-7, with 9 nucleotides matching TRBD2. There are 16 residues in the CDR3. CDR1 SGHRS and CDR2 YFSETQ come from the germline V gene. Germline trimming cut 4 bases from V and 4 bases from J; bases unmatched to any gene: 12. This CDR3 is CASSANLAGTRYEQYF. In DNA, the CDR3 is TGCGCCAGCAGCGCCAACCTAGCGGGGACGAGGTACGAGCAGTACTTC.

The gene calls are TRBV6-6 and TRBJ2-3, with 10 nucleotides matching TRBD1. This CDR3 region has 16 residues. Unmatched junction bases numbered 5, after V lost 5 bases and J lost 0 bases. Germline assignment: CDR1 MNHNY and CDR2 SVGAGI (reference sequence). DNA for the CDR3: TGTGCCAGCAGTACCTGGGGACAGGGGAGCACAGATACGCAGTATTTT. This gives the protein CASSTWGQGSTDTQYF.

The V call is TRBV7-9, the J call TRBJ2-2; 9 bases fit TRBD1. Trimming cost V 5 bases and J 5 bases; bases outside gene matches: 9. This CDR3 spans 16 amino acids. The germline V gene encodes CDR1 SEHNR and CDR2 FQNEAQ (reference sequence). The CDR3 here is CASSTNRGQGTGELFF. The CDR3 DNA is TGTGCCAGCAGCACCAACAGGGGGCAAGGAACCGGGGAGCTGTTTTTT. The variable domain in full, with the rest retrieved from reference TRBV7-9 and TRBJ2-2, is DTGVSQNPRHKITKRGQNVTFRCDPISEHNRLYWYRQTLGQGPEFLTYFQNEAQLEKSRLLSDRFSAERPKGSFSTLEIQRTEQGDSAMYLCASSTNRGQGTGELFFGEGSRLTVL.

This clone appeared a single time. This CDR3 is also generated by other DNA sequences in the sample. This rearrangement joins TRBV30 to TRBJ1-5, with TRBD1 as a possible D gene (5 bases). This CDR3 is 14 amino acids long. With 2 bases removed from V and 2 bases from J, the gap between germline ends came to 10 bases. CDR1 and CDR2 (germline): GTSNPN, SVGIG (reference sequence). CDR3 nucleotide sequence: TGTGCCTGGAGTTCAGGGACGGGCAATCAGCCCCAGCATTTT. Amino acid sequence: CAWSSGTGNQPQHF.

Remarks on this clone: This sample includes further DNA sequences coding for the same CDR3. The chain has TRBV5-4 and TRBJ2-1, with 8 bases lining up with TRBD2. Looked up from germline, CDR1 is SGHNT and CDR2 is YYREEE (reference sequence). This CDR3 region has 15 residues. V was clipped by 5 bases and J by 2 bases; unmatched bases: 6. The CDR3 reads CASSPREGPYNEQFF. As DNA, the CDR3 is TGTGCCAGCAGTCCTCGGGAGGGCCCCTACAATGAGCAGTTCTTC.

On this clone: In the same sample, other DNA sequences code for this CDR3. The J gene is TRBJ2-7, the V gene TRBV5-6; D is unresolved. Germline CDR1 and CDR2: SGHDT and YYEEEE. The V end lost 1 base, the J end lost 1 base, and 6 bases lay between the germline ends. The CDR3 runs 13 residues. The CDR3 spells CASSLWESYEQYF. CDR3 sequence (DNA): TGTGCCAGCAGCTTGTGGGAATCCTACGAGCAGTACTTC.

The CDR3 DNA reads TGTGCCACCCTGACAGGGGGCGGCTACGAGCAGTACTTC. Amino acid sequence: CATLTGGGYEQYF. The chain uses TRBV6-5 and TRBJ2-5, with 10 bases aligning to TRBD1. The J call may be in error: the DNA end matches TRBJ2-7 better. Germline values: CDR1 MNHEY, CDR2 SVGAGI. The CDR3 consists of 13 residues.

This sequence joins TRBV6-6 and TRBJ1-1; a weak D match, TRBD1 (6 bases). In germline, CDR1 is MNHNY, CDR2 SVGAGI (reference sequence). This CDR3 has 14 residues. With 5 bases removed from V and 10 bases from J, the gap between germline ends came to 20 bases. Here the CDR3 reads CASSTGQKAGGAFF. DNA of the CDR3: TGTGCCAGCAGTACTGGACAGAAGGCCGGGGGAGCTTTCTTT.

The V call is TRBV7-2, the J call TRBJ1-2; D gene ambiguous. Germline V CDR1 and CDR2: SGHTA, FQGNSA. The ends were cut back, 2 bases at V and 4 bases at J, with 26 bases in the middle. This CDR3 has 19 amino acids. The CDR3 nucleotides read TGTGCCAGCAGCTTATCATCCCATCAACCCCCCGGTGTTGGCTATGGCTACACCTTC. It yields the protein CASSLSSHQPPGVGYGYTF.

V is TRBV27 and J is TRBJ1-5; no reliable D call. The CDR3 totals 13 residues. The germline V and J ends were trimmed by 3 bases and 6 bases, with 9 bases remaining between them. Looked up from germline, CDR1 is MNHEY and CDR2 is SMNVEV (reference sequence). This chain's CDR3 is CASSFGQTQPQHF. In DNA, the CDR3 is TGTGCCAGCAGTTTTGGCCAAACTCAGCCCCAGCATTTT.

The V gene is TRBV5-4, the J gene TRBJ2-3, with D uncertain. Trimming took off 4 bases at V and 4 bases at J, with 19 bases between the two ends. From germline, CDR1 is SGHNT and CDR2 YYREEE (reference sequence). There are 16 residues in the CDR3. DNA of the CDR3: TGTGCCAGCAGCCTTAAGGCAAATCCCACAGCAGATACGCAGTATTTT. Translation: CASSLKANPTADTQYF.

The genes are TRBV2 and TRBJ1-1, with a possible D match to TRBD1 (5 bases). V gave up 5 bases and J gave up 3 bases, with 10 bases separating them. The CDR3 consists of 13 residues. CDR1 is SNHLY and CDR2 is FYNNEI in the germline V gene. CDR3 protein: CASSPGGDTEAFF. DNA for the CDR3: TGTGCCAGCAGTCCTGGGGGGGACACTGAAGCTTTCTTT.

The chain is built from TRBV27 and TRBJ2-3; D call uncertain. With 3 bases removed from V and 0 bases from J, the gap between germline ends came to 13 bases. The germline V gene has CDR1 MNHEY and CDR2 SMNVEV (reference sequence). This CDR3 comprises 16 residues. The CDR3 DNA reads as TGTGCCAGCAGTTTCGGTGCGGTAGCTAGCACAGATACGCAGTATTTT. Its protein product is CASSFGAVASTDTQYF.

The V call is TRBV6-5, the J call TRBJ2-3; 7 bases agree with TRBD1. The CDR3 consists of 15 residues. V lost 4 bases and J lost 8; bases outside the gene matches: 12. Germline CDR1 reads MNHEY; CDR2 reads SVGAGI. The CDR3 DNA follows: TGTGCCAGCAGTTTTGGTTCGGGGACAGATGGTACGCAGTATTTT. It is translated as CASSFGSGTDGTQYF.

The V gene is TRBV10-2, the J gene TRBJ2-1; 10 bases line up with TRBD2. This CDR3 is 16 amino acids long. J was trimmed by 10 bases and V by 4 bases; bases with no gene match: 13. Germline V lookup: CDR1 WSHSY, CDR2 SAAADI. Written as DNA, the CDR3 is TGCGCCAGCAGTGCGTCTACTAGCGGGGCTGGTCCAGAGCAGTTCTTC. Encoded protein: CASSASTSGAGPEQFF.

This clone was recorded once. The V gene is TRBV4-1, the J gene TRBJ1-1; maybe TRBD1 (5 bases). Germline values: CDR1 MGHRA, CDR2 YSYEKL. Trimming took off 6 bases at V and 5 bases at J, with 13 bases between the two ends. This CDR3 comprises 13 residues. CDR3 sequence (DNA): TGCGCCAGCAGGGATACGAAGGGGACTGAAGCTTTCTTT. Translation: CASRDTKGTEAFF.

The V and J genes are TRBV4-2 and TRBJ1-4; possibly TRBD1 for D (5 bases). Trimming removed 0 bases at V and 4 bases at J, with 18 bases between. Per germline, CDR1 LGHNA and CDR2 YNFKEQ. The CDR3 is 18 amino acids. The chain's CDR3 is CASSQDFVQGSYNEKLFF. The CDR3 region has the DNA TGTGCCAGCAGCCAAGATTTCGTCCAGGGCAGCTATAATGAAAAACTGTTTTTT.

V gene TRBV11-1 combines with J gene TRBJ1-1, with D unclear. V lost 1 base to trimming and J lost 1 base, with 13 bases between them. CDR3 length equals 16 residues. Germline V lookup: CDR1 SGHAT, CDR2 FQDESV (reference sequence). The CDR3 bases are TGTGCCAGCAGCTTAGGGGTCCGGGGTACGAACACTGAAGCTTTCTTT. As protein: CASSLGVRGTNTEAFF.